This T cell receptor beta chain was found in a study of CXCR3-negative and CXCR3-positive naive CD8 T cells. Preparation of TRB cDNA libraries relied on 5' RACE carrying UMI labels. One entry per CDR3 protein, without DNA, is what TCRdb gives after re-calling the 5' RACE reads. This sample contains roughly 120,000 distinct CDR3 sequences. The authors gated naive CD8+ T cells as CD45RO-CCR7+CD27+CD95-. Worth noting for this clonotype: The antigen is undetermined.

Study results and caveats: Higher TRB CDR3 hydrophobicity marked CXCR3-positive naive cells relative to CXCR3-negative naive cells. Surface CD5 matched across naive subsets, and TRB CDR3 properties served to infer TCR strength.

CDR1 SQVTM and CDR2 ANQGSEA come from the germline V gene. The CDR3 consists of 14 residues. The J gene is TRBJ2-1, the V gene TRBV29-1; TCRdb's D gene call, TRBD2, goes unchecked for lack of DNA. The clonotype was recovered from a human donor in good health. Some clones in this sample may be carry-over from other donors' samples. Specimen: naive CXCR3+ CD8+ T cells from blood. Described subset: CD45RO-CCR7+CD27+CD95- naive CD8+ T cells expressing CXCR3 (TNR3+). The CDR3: CSVEVTGRGNEQFF.